These 29 T cell receptor beta chains were sequenced from one sample in a study of blood T cell repertoires in COVID-19. Using immunoSEQ multiplex PCR, the repertoire was profiled, and TCRdb retains in-frame clones only, with some absent. The table shows roughly 330,000 clones, with roughly 90% occurring only once. Source material: peripheral blood. The receptors were sampled from a man between 18 and 29 years old who had recovered from COVID-19.

This clone was observed once. CDR3 DNA sequence: TGCGCCAGCAGTCGGGGACAGGGGGTTTCCTACGAGCAGTACTTC. It encodes CASSRGQGVSYEQYF. The genes are TRBV10-2 and TRBJ2-7; 11 nucleotides agree with TRBD1. Trimming cost V 5 bases and J 1 base; bases outside gene matches: 4. Germline CDR1 is WSHSY and CDR2 is SAAADI. This CDR3 has 15 amino acids.

The CDR3 DNA follows: TGCGCCAGCAGCCAAGATGTACGGGGCACTGAAGCTTTCTTT. Translating it yields CASSQDVRGTEAFF. The genes are TRBV4-1 and TRBJ1-1; D is uncertain. V dropped 0 bases and J dropped 4 bases, with 9 bases sitting between them. The germline V gene encodes CDR1 MGHRA and CDR2 YSYEKL. The CDR3 runs 14 residues.

The chain employs TRBV10-3 and TRBJ1-5; the D gene is possibly TRBD1 (5 bases). The CDR3 covers 14 residues. Trimming removed 6 bases at V and 2 bases at J, with 11 bases between. CDR1 is ENHRY, CDR2 SYGVKD, per germline. The CDR3 nucleotides are TGTGCCATCAGCCAAACGACAGGCAATCAGCCCCAGCATTTT. It yields the protein CAISQTTGNQPQHF.

This chain joins TRBV5-8 and TRBJ1-5; D is uncertain. This CDR3 spans 14 amino acids. Per germline, CDR1 SGHTS and CDR2 YDEGEE. Trimming took 1 base from V and 1 from J, leaving 6 bases between them. The CDR3 DNA reads as TGTGCCAGCAGCTTGTGGCAAAGCAATCAGCCCCAGCATTTT. Its protein is CASSLWQSNQPQHF.

This chain joins TRBV18 and TRBJ1-2, with D tentatively TRBD1 (5 bases). This CDR3 is 15 amino acids long. V dropped 0 bases and J dropped 4 bases, with 12 bases sitting between them. Germline CDR1 KGHSH, CDR2 LQKENI. CDR3 DNA sequence: TGTGCCAGCTCACCACCTGTTCGGGGGGGCTATGGCTACACCTTC. Encoded protein: CASSPPVRGGYGYTF.

The chain combines TRBV30 with TRBJ1-5; D is possibly TRBD1 (5 bases). V lost 0 bases and J lost 2, with 11 bases in between. Germline V lookup: CDR1 GTSNPN, CDR2 SVGIG (reference sequence). CDR3 size: 15 residues. CDR3 loop: CAWSVQGLGNQPQHF. The CDR3 region has the DNA TGTGCCTGGAGTGTTCAGGGACTGGGCAATCAGCCCCAGCATTTT.

This chain links TRBV7-3 with TRBJ1-1; D gene uncertain. CDR1 SGHTA and CDR2 FQGTGA come from the germline V gene. The CDR3 spans 13 residues. V shed 4 bases and J shed 1 base, with 7 bases lying between them. The CDR3: CASSYTANTEAFF. CDR3 DNA sequence: TGTGCCAGCAGCTATACAGCGAACACTGAAGCTTTCTTT. Complete variable domain (other parts from reference TRBV7-3 and TRBJ1-1): GAGVSQTPSNKVTEKGKYVELRCDPISGHTALYWYRQSLGQGPEFLIYFQGTGAADDSGLPNDRFFAVRPEGSVSTLKIQRTERGDSAVYLCASSYTANTEAFFGQGTRLTVV.

This clone was detected once. The chain uses TRBV10-2 and TRBJ1-1; unclear D gene. CDR3 length: 13 amino acids. From germline, CDR1 is WSHSY and CDR2 SAAADI. The V end was cut by 6 bases, the J end by 0 bases, with 8 bases between. The CDR3 sequence: CASSVGMNTEAFF. The CDR3 DNA reads TGCGCCAGCAGCGTCGGGATGAACACTGAAGCTTTCTTT.

The gene calls are TRBV19 and TRBJ2-1, with TRBD1 identical over 9 bases. Trimming at V came to 5 bases and at J to 8 bases, leaving 13 bases not matched to a gene. The V gene's germline CDR1 is LNHDA and CDR2 SQIVND (reference sequence). The CDR3 is 16 residues long. Here the CDR3 DNA reads TGTGCCAGTAGTTCCGATCGGGACAGGGTAAGGGATGAGCAGTTCTTC. It is translated as CASSSDRDRVRDEQFF. Using reference TRBV19 and TRBJ2-1 for the parts outside the CDR3, the full variable domain is DGGITQSPKYLFRKEGQNVTLSCEQNLNHDAMYWYRQDPGQGLRLIYYSQIVNDFQKGDIAEGYSVSREKKESFPLTVTSAQKNPTAFYLCASSSDRDRVRDEQFFGPGTRLTVL.

J is TRBJ2-5 and V is TRBV5-1; D ambiguous. This CDR3 comprises 12 residues. V shed 5 bases and J shed 2 bases, with 7 bases lying between them. Germline assignment: CDR1 SGHRS and CDR2 YFSETQ. The DNA for the CDR3 is TGCGCCAGCAGGTGGGCTCAAGAGACCCAGTACTTC. Amino acid sequence: CASRWAQETQYF.

The chain is built from TRBV2 and TRBJ2-3, with TRBD1 matching over 11 bases. The V gene end was trimmed by 4 bases and the J gene end by 6 bases; junction bases not matched to a gene: 6. Germline CDR1 reads SNHLY; CDR2 reads FYNNEI. CDR3 length equals 15 residues. The CDR3 region has the DNA TGTGCCAGCAGTGCAGGACAGGGGGCTTGGGATACGCAGTATTTT. It codes for CASSAGQGAWDTQYF.

The rearrangement joins TRBV10-2 to TRBJ1-1, with 8 bases matching TRBD1. CDR1 and CDR2 (germline): WSHSY, SAAADI. Germline trimming cut 7 bases from V and 3 bases from J; bases unmatched to any gene: 10. CDR3 length equals 15 residues. Here the CDR3 reads CASTRWTGKDTEAFF. The CDR3 bases are TGCGCCAGCACCAGGTGGACAGGGAAGGACACTGAAGCTTTCTTT.

This clone has a handful of counts. Here the CDR3 reads CASSRTGGRDTIYF. CDR3 bases: TGTGCCAGCAGCCGGACAGGGGGCAGGGACACCATATATTTT. The chain employs TRBV9 and TRBJ1-3, with 11 bases that match TRBD1. The length of the CDR3 is 14 residues. Germline V gene lookup returns CDR1 SGDLS and CDR2 YYNGEE. Trimming at V came to 4 bases and at J to 8 bases, leaving 5 bases not matched to a gene.

This chain links TRBV29-1 with TRBJ1-1; 10 bases agree with TRBD1. Germline CDR1 reads SQVTM; CDR2 reads ANQGSEA. This CDR3 is 16 amino acids long. The ends lost 2 bases at V and 11 bases at J; junction bases unmatched: 17. CDR3 sequence: CSVEPRLRQGASGAFF. For the CDR3, the DNA is TGCAGCGTTGAACCTCGGCTAAGACAGGGGGCGAGTGGGGCTTTCTTT.

This chain uses TRBV9 with TRBJ2-3; 9 nucleotides agree with TRBD2. V gave up 1 base and J gave up 2 bases; unmatched junction bases: 8. The germline V gene encodes CDR1 SGDLS and CDR2 YYNGEE. The CDR3 runs 17 residues. DNA of the CDR3: TGTGCCAGCAGCGTAACAGGGGCTAGCGGGGTCACAGATACGCAGTATTTT. Protein sequence: CASSVTGASGVTDTQYF.

The chain uses TRBV6-4 and TRBJ1-1; D is undetermined. The germline V and J ends were trimmed by 6 bases and 4 bases, with 12 bases remaining between them. The CDR3 totals 13 residues. Germline CDR1 is MRHNA and CDR2 is SNTAGT. CDR3 sequence: CASSVSEGTEAFF. The CDR3 bases are TGTGCCAGCAGCGTCAGCGAGGGCACTGAAGCTTTCTTT.

The chain recombines TRBV5-1 with TRBJ2-3, with D perhaps matching TRBD1 (5 bases). The CDR3 consists of 15 residues. Trimming took off 6 bases at V and 0 bases at J, with 14 bases between the two ends. Germline CDR1 SGHRS, CDR2 YFSETQ. The DNA for the CDR3 is TGCGCCAGCAATCCAGACAGCACTAGCACAGATACGCAGTATTTT. It specifies CASNPDSTSTDTQYF. Full variable domain (missing parts from reference TRBV5-1 and TRBJ2-3): KAGVTQTPRYLIKTRGQQVTLSCSPISGHRSVSWYQQTPGQGLQFLFEYFSETQRNKGNFPGRFSGRQFSNSRSEMNVSTLELGDSALYLCASNPDSTSTDTQYFGPGTRLTVL.

Worth noting for this clone: The same CDR3 can be traced to other DNA sequences in this sample. The V and J genes are TRBV27 and TRBJ1-5; perhaps TRBD1 as D (5 bases). Germline V gene sequence: CDR1 MNHEY, CDR2 SMNVEV (reference sequence). Trimming stripped 2 bases from V and 4 bases from J, with 9 bases between. This CDR3 has 14 residues. The CDR3 sequence: CASSLAGGNQPQHF. The CDR3, as DNA: TGTGCCAGCAGTTTAGCGGGGGGTAATCAGCCCCAGCATTTT.

The chain combines TRBV10-3 with TRBJ2-7; no reliable D call. Trimming cost V 2 bases and J 4 bases, with 6 bases left between them. Germline V gives CDR1 ENHRY, CDR2 SYGVKD. The CDR3 spans 12 residues. The DNA of the CDR3 is TGTGCCATCAGTGAGGGGCCTTACGAGCAGTACTTC. Encoded protein: CAISEGPYEQYF.

The chain is built from TRBV27 and TRBJ2-1, with D maybe TRBD1 (5 bases). CDR3 size: 12 residues. Between the trimmed V and J ends, which lost 6 bases and 3 bases, there was a span of 6 bases. CDR1 MNHEY and CDR2 SMNVEV come from the germline V gene (reference sequence). CDR3 loop: CASSQGYNEQFF. CDR3 DNA sequence: TGTGCCAGCAGCCAGGGCTACAATGAGCAGTTCTTC.

This clone appeared once. This chain links TRBV27 with TRBJ1-2; D ambiguous. CDR3 size: 12 residues. Germline V gives CDR1 MNHEY, CDR2 SMNVEV (reference sequence). Trimming took 2 bases from V and 4 from J, leaving 5 bases between them. The CDR3 loop is CASSLSGYGYTF. Here the CDR3 DNA reads TGTGCCAGCAGTTTAAGCGGCTATGGCTACACCTTC.

The V call is TRBV9, the J call TRBJ2-2; 7 bases match TRBD1. Trimming removed 4 bases from V and 5 bases from J; junction bases left unmatched: 8. Looked up from germline, CDR1 is SGDLS and CDR2 is YYNGEE. CDR3 length: 15 residues. CDR3 nucleotide sequence: TGTGCCAGCAGCCCCGACAGGGTGGAGACCGGGGAGCTGTTTTTT. Translated, it gives CASSPDRVETGELFF.

This clone was counted a single time. The gene calls are TRBV5-8 and TRBJ2-5; no clear D. The CDR3 covers 14 residues. Germline assignment: CDR1 SGHTS and CDR2 YDEGEE. V was shortened by 0 bases and J by 5 bases, with 11 bases between the two germline ends. The CDR3 DNA sequence: TGTGCCAGCAGCTTGGGAGGTCGCTGGGAGACCCAGTACTTC. The encoded protein is CASSLGGRWETQYF.

This sequence joins TRBV11-2 and TRBJ2-1; perhaps TRBD1 as D (7 bases). V was trimmed by 5 bases and J by 4 bases, leaving 15 bases between them. Germline CDR1 is SGHAT and CDR2 is FQNNGV. The CDR3 sequence is 15 residues long. As DNA, the CDR3 is TGTGCCAGCAGCCCAGGGGGGCAGAATTACAATGAGCAGTTCTTC. It encodes CASSPGGQNYNEQFF.

The chain employs TRBV4-1 and TRBJ2-1, with 9 bases identical to TRBD1. The CDR3 sequence is 16 residues long. V shed 3 bases and J 8 bases; nucleotides not matched to a gene: 11. Germline assignment: CDR1 MGHRA and CDR2 YSYEKL. For the CDR3, the DNA is TGCGCCAGCAGCCAGAGGGGCGGGACAGGGTCCCATGAGCAGTTCTTC. Translating it yields CASSQRGGTGSHEQFF.

J is TRBJ2-5 and V is TRBV9; D may be TRBD2 (5 bases). CDR3 length equals 14 residues. Germline-derived CDR1 and CDR2 are SGDLS and YYNGEE. V was cut by 1 base and J by 5 bases, with 12 bases left in between. The CDR3 here is CASSVSRGWETQYF. The CDR3 DNA follows: TGTGCCAGCAGCGTATCACGAGGGTGGGAGACCCAGTACTTC.

The CDR3 protein is CASSQEVSGAGDTQYF. CDR3 nucleotide sequence: TGCGCCAGCAGCCAAGAGGTTAGCGGGGCGGGGGATACGCAGTATTTT. The chain combines TRBV4-3 with TRBJ2-3; 8 bases match TRBD2. The CDR3 contains 16 residues. The V gene end was trimmed by 0 bases and the J gene end by 6 bases; junction bases not matched to a gene: 8. Looked up from germline, CDR1 is LGHNA and CDR2 is YSLEER.

The chain is built from TRBV5-1 and TRBJ2-5; the match to TRBD2 covers 7 bases. The CDR3 has 15 amino acids. Germline V gives CDR1 SGHRS, CDR2 YFSETQ. Losses at the gene ends were 2 bases for V and 1 base for J; bases not matched to a gene: 5. The DNA for the CDR3 is TGCGCCAGCAGCTTAGCGGGACGGCCCCAAGAGACCCAGTACTTC. Protein product: CASSLAGRPQETQYF.

The chain couples TRBV4-2 to TRBJ2-3; the match to TRBD2 covers 9 bases. The CDR3 length is 15 residues. Trimming cost V 1 base and J 2 bases; bases outside gene matches: 1. Germline CDR1 LGHNA, CDR2 YNFKEQ. CDR3 region: CASSQGLADTDTQYF. CDR3 nucleotide sequence: TGTGCCAGCAGCCAAGGACTAGCGGACACAGATACGCAGTATTTT.